Described below is a single T cell receptor (beta chain) sequence and its context. The sample belongs to a study of blood T cell repertoires in COVID-19. Study context: Material from acute and convalescent COVID-19 was sourced from the United States, Italy and Spain. PBMCs, B-cell-depleted T cells, or T cells provided the cDNA or gDNA that made up the material.

Profiling relied on immunoSEQ multiplex PCR, and the TCRdb table lists in-frame clones only, not all of them. The data contain 380,000 or so clones, roughly 90% of them singletons. Germline loops: CDR1 SGHDT, CDR2 YYEEEE. Deletions cut 4 bases from V and 8 bases from J, with 12 bases between. The CDR3 runs to 12 residues. The clonotype originates from a man aged 35 to 55 with acute or convalescent COVID-19. The sequenced sample was peripheral blood. This chain uses TRBV5-6 with TRBJ1-2; D may be TRBD1 (6 bases). CDR3 sequence reads: CASSRTGKGYTF. CDR3 DNA sequence: TGTGCCAGCAGCCGAACAGGGAAGGGCTACACCTTC.